Presented here are 9 T cell receptor beta chains from one specimen sequenced in a study of human thymus T cells. Clones were sequenced by immunoSEQ multiplex PCR, and TCRdb holds only the in-frame ones, with some missing. Of some 120,000 clones listed, over 85% are singletons. Resections obtained during corrective heart surgery supplied the thymus tissue. Sequences were obtained from thymus tissue. Every receptor here comes from a boy under two years old with a congenital heart defect but otherwise immunologically healthy.

CDR3 amino acids: CATWTSGEINEQFF. CDR3 bases: TGTGCCACCTGGACTAGCGGGGAGATCAATGAGCAGTTCTTC. The chain uses TRBV2 and TRBJ2-1; TRBD2 matches 12 bases. The length of the CDR3 is 14 residues. Germline CDR1 is SNHLY and CDR2 is FYNNEI. J gave up 6 bases and V 10 bases, and 7 bases lay outside the gene matches. Drawing the rest from reference TRBV2 and TRBJ2-1, the complete variable domain is EPEVTQTPSHQVTQMGQEVILRCVPISNHLYFYWYRQILGQKVEFLVSFYNNEISEKSEIFDDQFSVERPDGSNFTLKIRSTKLEDSAMYFCATWTSGEINEQFFGPGTRLTVL.

The J gene is TRBJ1-5, the V gene TRBV4-1; TRBD1 matches at 10 bases. V gave up 3 bases and J gave up 9 bases; unmatched junction bases: 2. The length of the CDR3 is 13 residues. CDR1 MGHRA and CDR2 YSYEKL come from the germline V gene. CDR3: CASSQDRGAPQHF. In DNA form, the CDR3 reads TGCGCCAGCAGCCAGGACAGGGGGGCGCCCCAGCATTTT.

This chain connects TRBV4-2 to TRBJ2-5; 9 bases map to TRBD2. The germline V gene has CDR1 LGHNA and CDR2 YNFKEQ. The CDR3 loop spans 14 amino acids. Losses at the gene ends were 4 bases for V and 4 bases for J; bases not matched to a gene: 4. CDR3 bases: TGTGCCAGCAGCCCAGCGGGGGGCGGAGAGACCCAGTACTTC. It encodes CASSPAGGGETQYF.

This clone showed up just a few times. The CDR3 DNA reads TGTGCCAGCAGCCTCGACAGGGAATATGGCTACACCTTC. Its protein product is CASSLDREYGYTF. The chain links TRBV28 to TRBJ1-2; 7 bases map to TRBD1. CDR1 and CDR2 from the germline V gene are MDHEN and SYDVKM. The CDR3 consists of 13 residues. Losses at the gene ends were 6 bases for V and 5 bases for J; bases not matched to a gene: 6.

The chain is built from TRBV18 and TRBJ2-7; the D gene is possibly TRBD2 (5 bases). Trimming stripped 3 bases from V and 6 bases from J, with 15 bases between. This CDR3 has 14 amino acids. Per the germline V gene, CDR1 is KGHSH and CDR2 is LQKENI. The CDR3 spells CASSPRTSEGEQYF. CDR3 in DNA: TGTGCCAGCTCACCCCGGACCTCTGAGGGCGAGCAGTACTTC. Using reference TRBV18 and TRBJ2-7 for the parts outside the CDR3, the full variable domain is NAGVMQNPRHLVRRRGQEARLRCSPMKGHSHVYWYRQLPEEGLKFMVYLQKENIIDESGMPKERFSAEFPKEGPSILRIQQVVRGDSAAYFCASSPRTSEGEQYFGPGTRLTVT.

The table lists this clone with a few counts. V is TRBV7-2 and J is TRBJ1-4, with D unresolved. Trimming left V 2 bases short and J 0 bases short, with 4 bases between. CDR1 and CDR2 from the germline V gene are SGHTA and FQGNSA. The CDR3 loop spans 14 amino acids. The CDR3 protein is CASSLFTTNEKLFF. CDR3 coding DNA: TGTGCCAGCAGCTTATTCACAACTAATGAAAAACTGTTTTTT.

This clone was detected only once. V is TRBV28 and J is TRBJ1-5, with no clear D. This CDR3 has 17 residues. V was cut by 0 bases and J by 0 bases, with 12 bases left in between. The V gene's germline CDR1 is MDHEN and CDR2 SYDVKM. The CDR3 protein is CASSLCVGGYSNQPQHF. CDR3 in DNA: TGTGCCAGCAGTTTATGCGTCGGTGGGTATAGCAATCAGCCCCAGCATTTT. The whole variable domain, filled in from reference TRBV28 and TRBJ1-5, reads DVKVTQSSRYLVKRTGEKVFLECVQDMDHENMFWYRQDPGLGLRLIYFSYDVKMKEKGDIPEGYSVSREKKERFSLILESASTNQTSMYLCASSLCVGGYSNQPQHFGDGTRLSIL.

The chain joins TRBV6-1 to TRBJ1-2, with 8 bases aligning to TRBD1. CDR1 is MNHNS, CDR2 SASEGT, per germline. The trim removed 6 bases at V and 6 bases at J, leaving 6 bases unmatched. The CDR3 length is 13 residues. The CDR3 loop reads CASRDRDPHGYTF. The CDR3 DNA is TGTGCCAGCAGGGACAGGGATCCTCATGGCTACACCTTC.

The gene calls are TRBV12-5 and TRBJ1-1; TRBD1 matches 10 bases. Germline loops: CDR1 LGHNT, CDR2 FRNRAP. Trimming took 1 base from V and 3 from J; bases not matched to a gene: 2. The CDR3 spans 15 residues. CDR3 residues: CASGLGQGADTEAFF. CDR3 in DNA: TGTGCTAGTGGTTTGGGACAGGGGGCGGACACTGAAGCTTTCTTT.